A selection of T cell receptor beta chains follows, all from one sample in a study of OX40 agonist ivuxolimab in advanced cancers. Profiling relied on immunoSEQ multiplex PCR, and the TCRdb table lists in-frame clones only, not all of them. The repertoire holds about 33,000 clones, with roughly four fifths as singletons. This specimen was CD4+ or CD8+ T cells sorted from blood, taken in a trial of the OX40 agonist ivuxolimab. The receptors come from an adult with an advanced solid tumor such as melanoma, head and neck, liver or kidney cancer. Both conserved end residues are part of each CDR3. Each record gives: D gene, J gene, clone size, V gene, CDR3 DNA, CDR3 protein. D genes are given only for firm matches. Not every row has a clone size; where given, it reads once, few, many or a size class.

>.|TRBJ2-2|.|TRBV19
TGTGCCAGTAGTATAGTAGACACCGGGGAGCTGTTTTTT
CASSIVDTGELFF
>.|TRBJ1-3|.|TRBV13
TGTGCCAGCAGGACCTTCTCTGGAAACACCATATATTTT
CASRTFSGNTIYF
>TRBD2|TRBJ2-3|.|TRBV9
TGTGCCAGCAGCGTAAAAGCGGGGGGCTCAGATACGCAGTATTTT
CASSVKAGGSDTQYF
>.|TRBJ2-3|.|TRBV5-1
TGCGCCAGCAGCCGGGACACACGCACAGATACGCAGTATTTT
CASSRDTRTDTQYF
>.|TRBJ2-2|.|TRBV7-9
TGTGCCAGCAGCTTAGGACCGGCGAACACCGGGGAGCTGTTTTTT
CASSLGPANTGELFF
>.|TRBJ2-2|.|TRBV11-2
TGTGCCAGCAGCCCTCACACCGGGGAGCTGTTTTTT
CASSPHTGELFF
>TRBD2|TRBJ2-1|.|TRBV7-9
TGTGCCAGCAGCTTAGCCGGACTAGCGGTATATGAGCAGTTCTTC
CASSLAGLAVYEQFF
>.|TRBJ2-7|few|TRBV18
TGTGCCAGCTCAGGTTACAGCCGACAGATTGACGAGCAGTACTTC
CASSGYSRQIDEQYF
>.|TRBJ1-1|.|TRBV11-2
TGTGCCAGCAGCTTAGGACTGAACACTGAAGCTTTCTTT
CASSLGLNTEAFF
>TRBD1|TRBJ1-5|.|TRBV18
TGTGCCAGCTCAACAGACAGGGGAGGAAATCAGCCCCAGCATTTT
CASSTDRGGNQPQHF
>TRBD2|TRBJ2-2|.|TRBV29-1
TGCAGCGCCCTCGGGGGGATGAACACCGGGGAGCTGTTTTTT
CSALGGMNTGELFF
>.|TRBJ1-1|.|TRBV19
TGTGCCAGTAGTATGGGGGGCAGGGGATACACTGAAGCTTTCTTT
CASSMGGRGYTEAFF